This T cell receptor (beta chain) derives from a study of tumor-infiltrating lymphocytes in primary liver carcinoma. General study results and limits: Paired tumor-adjacent and tumor-blood samples overlapped less than tumor region pairs did.

TCR beta cDNA was made from approximately 500 ng total RNA with a constant-region primer. It was through three nested multiplex PCR rounds of slightly modified ARM-PCR that TCR beta libraries arose. TCRdb reprocessed the multiplex PCR reads with MiXCR, giving one entry per CDR3 protein. The sample has about 22,000 distinct CDR3 sequences; around 79% are singletons. A note on this clonotype: Antigen unknown.

Taking about 17-32 mg of unsorted bulk tissue, the authors co-extracted RNA and DNA. Five separate regions of each tumor underwent sampling. This sequence originates from a woman between 25 and 40 years old with primary liver carcinoma and hepatitis B virus infection. The specimen was liver tumor tissue from sampling region 1. Sample subset: tumor region T1, superior pole.

CDR3 residues: CASRALESVNEQFF. The CDR3 coding sequence is TGCGCCAGCAGGGCCCTCGAGTCCGTGAATGAGCAGTTCTTC. The chain employs TRBV10-2 and TRBJ2-1; unclear D gene. V was trimmed by 6 bases and J by 7 bases, leaving 16 bases between them. Per the germline V gene, CDR1 is WSHSY and CDR2 is SAAADI. CDR3 size: 14 residues.